The entry that follows covers one T cell receptor (beta chain) sequence. What this receptor recognizes is not known. Base qualities are not at hand, and no much larger clone is one base apart. This sample is drawn from a study of CD8 T cells in Susac syndrome (dated by TCRdb to about 2019). Regarding the complete study: The study used repertoire sequencing to test whether antigen drove CD8+ T cell activation and differentiation in Susac syndrome.

High-throughput TCR beta sequencing profiled peripheral blood CD8+ and CD4+ T cells from healthy donors, Susac syndrome patients and multiple sclerosis patients. Healthy donors were included as age- and sex-matched controls. CD8+ TEMRA cells were enriched by FACS, while bulk CD8+ and CD4+ T cells were purified by magnetic negative isolation. Blood was drawn into EDTA tubes, processed within 24 hours, and PBMCs were isolated by density gradient centrifugation. PBMCs intended for TCR sequencing were frozen in liquid nitrogen and were later thawed in a 37 degrees C water bath. A purity of at least 90% was achieved for sorted or isolated CD4+, CD8+ and CD8+ TEMRA cells. The research as a whole found: The study acknowledged that relatively few individuals were included in the TCR sequencing and HLA analysis.

RNA was extracted using the RNeasy kit, and about 0.45 to 1 microgram was reverse transcribed with random hexamers. TCR beta CDR3 regions were amplified with the immunoSEQ multiplex PCR assay covering 54 Vbeta and 13 Jbeta segments. To correct PCR amplification bias, a synthetic template baseline was used for both primer optimization and computational correction. On the authors' methods: Reads were assigned to V, D and J genes according to IMGT and analyzed in immunoSEQ Analyzer, with only productive sequences retained. Clonality was computed as one minus Shannon entropy normalized by log2 of the number of productive unique sequences. Public and private clones were assessed among the 100 most prevalent clones of each patient and control. A clone was defined as Susac-specific if it was absent from the healthy and MS cohorts, from about a thousand published viral clones and from other ImmuneACCESS disease sequences. In TCRdb, the public reads were trimmed at Q25 with fastp and aligned with MiXCR, with productive beta chains retained. Duplicate CDR3 protein sequences are folded into a single record with the most common DNA and genes. These V and J calls rely on TCRdb rather than the paper's analysis. This sample lists about 120,000 distinct CDR3 sequences; roughly 94% were detected once. Roughly 0.092% of the sample is taken by the ten largest.

Sequenced sample: CD4+ T cells from PBMCs. The receptor was isolated from a human donor in good health.

The DNA sequence is given as TGCGCCAGCAGCTTGGGGGGGATCTCTGGAAACACCATATATTTT. This yields the protein CASSLGGISGNTIYF. The chain couples TRBV5-1 to TRBJ1-3, and possibly TRBD1, on 5 matching bases. V lost 0 bases and J lost 0 bases; the stretch between them is 7 bases long. The CDR3 sequence holds 15 residues, the cysteine and phenylalanine included. The CDR3 DNA has 45 bases and is translated from base 1. According to the germline V gene, CDR1 reads SGHRS and CDR2 reads YFSETQ.